One and the same sample provided the 4 T cell receptor beta chains below, sequenced in a study of breast tumors, draining lymph nodes, adjacent tissues. Breast cancer patients provided tissue from their axillary draining lymph nodes. TCRdb used MiXCR to reprocess the multiplex PCR reads, holding one entry per CDR3 protein. The sample lists about 180,000 distinct CDR3 sequences, about 34% seen once, with about 3.7% in the top ten. Material: axillary lymph node tissue. The source of these receptors is a female donor with breast cancer. Some clones in this sample may be carry-over from other donors' samples.

In regard to this clonotype: Here the CDR3 omits its conserved ending phenylalanine or tryptophan, so a read error is the likely source. This rearrangement joins TRBV12-3 or TRBV12-4 to TRBJ1-6; no reliable D call. V gave up 1 base and J gave up 10 bases, with 14 bases separating them. The CDR3 runs 15 residues. CDR3 coding DNA: TGTGCCAGCAGTTTAGGCGCGGCAGGAGACTCACCCCTCCACCTT. Translated, it gives CASSLGAAGDSPLHL.

This clonotype has only a few counts. The V call is TRBV6-2 or TRBV6-3, the J call TRBJ2-7; 10 bases line up with TRBD2. The CDR3 is 15 residues long. Germline CDR1 reads MNHEY; CDR2 reads SVGEGT. V trimming: 7 bases; J trimming: 5 bases; junction bases outside the gene matches: 11. CDR3 nucleotides: TGTGCCAGCAAAACCCCTAGCGGGAGTTCGGACGAGCAGTACTTC. Protein product: CASKTPSGSSDEQYF.

The chain joins TRBV29-1 to TRBJ2-3, with D tentatively TRBD1 (6 bases). Germline CDR1 is SQVTM and CDR2 is ANQGSEA. This CDR3 region has 13 residues. The ends were cut back, 6 bases at V and 1 base at J, with 11 bases in the middle. CDR3 sequence reads: CSVGGHCTDTQYF. The CDR3 nucleotides read TGCAGCGTAGGGGGACACTGCACAGATACGCAGTATTTT.

At least ten counts were recorded for this clonotype. The chain has TRBV5-1 and TRBJ1-6; possibly TRBD1 for D (6 bases). The germline CDR1 and CDR2 sequences are SGHRS and YFSETQ. The germline V and J ends were trimmed by 4 bases and 6 bases, with 14 bases remaining between them. The CDR3 runs 15 residues. The CDR3 DNA sequence: TGCGCCAGCAGCCAGAACACAGGGAGTAATTCACCCCTCCACTTT. Translating it yields CASSQNTGSNSPLHF.